This T cell receptor beta chain emerged from a study of blood T cell repertoires in COVID-19. About the study: The origin of the acute and convalescent COVID-19 samples was the United States, Italy and Spain. PBMCs, B-cell-depleted T cells, or T cells were the source of the cDNA or gDNA that made up the material.

Everyone who took part was about 18 to 89 years old, and they came from about two dozen US areas. Germline V gene sequence: CDR1 MGHRA, CDR2 YSYEKL. The CDR3 covers 19 residues. V was shortened by 0 bases and J by 1 base, with 19 bases between the two germline ends. The table came from immunoSEQ multiplex PCR; TCRdb's copy has only in-frame clones and leaves some out. The data contain approximately 260,000 clones, 75% to 90% of them singletons. The chain combines TRBV4-1 with TRBJ2-4; weak D call: TRBD1 (5 bases). The material sequenced was PBMCs or T cells enriched from blood (not recorded which). The sequence was obtained from a woman between 35 and 50 years old with acute COVID-19. CDR3 loop: CASSQDLVERGAAKNIQYF. DNA of the CDR3: TGCGCCAGCAGCCAAGATCTCGTTGAAAGGGGCGCGGCCAAAAACATTCAGTACTTC.